This TCR beta chain was profiled in a study of blood T cell repertoires in COVID-19 (dated by TCRdb to about 2020). With respect to the entire study: Samples from collaborators originated in the United States, Italy and Spain and spanned both the acute and convalescent phases of COVID-19. The material from the prospective study consisted of cDNA or gDNA derived from T cells, B-cell-depleted T cells, or PBMCs. Subjects who had been exposed to COVID-19, were actively infected with it, or had recovered from it provided the deeply sampled blood TCRbeta repertoires that made up the dataset. The repertoires were released in a freely available public database meant as a resource for research on the immune response to SARS-CoV-2. The samples were drawn from two sources: the first 160 participants of the ongoing ImmuneRACE study, and 1,000 to 1,500 subjects contributed by 6 global collaborators. Nearly every sample came with metadata listing a de-identified subject ID, COVID-19 status, age in years and sex. HLA class I and class II types, where available, came from metadata supplied by the sample provider rather than from assay-based typing.

TCRbeta CDR3 regions were amplified from genomic DNA using the immunoSEQ Assay, a bias-controlled multiplex PCR. As for the authors' bioinformatics: Within the assay, amplification of reference gene primers was used to estimate how many nucleated cells each sample contained. To quantify the absolute abundance of each unique TCRbeta CDR3 rearrangement, sequence reads were collapsed and filtered. For each sample, productive Simpson clonality was calculated by taking the square root of Simpson's diversity index across productive rearrangements. The table comes from immuneACCESS by way of TCRdb, which keeps in-frame sequences with V and J called. Part of the clones is missing from these tables; in studies checked, under half for an unresolved V gene and the rest for unknown reasons. V and J calls and clone size are as listed in that table; D and trimming were resolved from the DNA. The sample table records over 200,000 clones; 70% to 90% of these occur just once. Of the sample, about 2.5% is held by the ten largest clones.

One collaborating source in Seattle enrolled patients while the patients were actively infected and followed the patients over time throughout the course of disease. Each collaborating institution followed its own protocols to collect whole blood in K2EDTA tubes. Collaborator samples were shipped for TCRbeta analysis as frozen whole blood, isolated PBMCs, or DNA extracted from either sample type. On the study overall, not on this receptor specifically: How much clinical and demographic metadata was included differed by source and by participant, and the metadata was provided uncurated.

Trimming takes 5 bases from V and 4 bases from J, and the germline ends sit 18 bases apart. The CDR3, from cysteine to phenylalanine, totals 16 residues. This entry keeps only the CDR3 DNA: 48 bases, framed from base 1. CDR1 and CDR2 are read off the germline V gene (reference sequence) as SEHNR and FQNEAQ. A word on this clone: The antigen it binds to is not known. No much larger clone is present one base from it, and per-base qualities are unavailable.

The rearrangement combines TRBV7-9 with TRBJ1-3; TRBD1 is perhaps the D gene, given 6 matching bases. The TCR comes from a man in his thirties or forties with COVID-19, enrolled during active disease. Sequenced material: peripheral blood. DNA sequence: TGTGCCAGCAGCCTAGGACAGTCCGTCGCGGGAAACACCATATATTTT. This encodes CASSLGQSVAGNTIYF.